This T cell receptor (beta chain) came from a study of blood T cell repertoires in COVID-19. Repertoires were generated with immunoSEQ multiplex PCR, while TCRdb's copy carries only in-frame clones and drops some. The sample lists about 440,000 clones; roughly 89% were seen once. J lost 4 bases, V lost 4 bases, and 6 bases had no gene match. Germline assignment: CDR1 MNHEY and CDR2 SVGEGT. There are 15 residues in the CDR3. J is TRBJ2-1 and V is TRBV6-2 or TRBV6-3, with 8 bases identical to TRBD2. The sequencing sample was made of peripheral blood. The sequence was obtained from a woman in her twenties or thirties with acute or convalescent COVID-19. The CDR3 sequence is CASSLSSGAYNEQFF. The CDR3 DNA is TGTGCCAGCAGTTTGAGTAGCGGGGCATACAATGAGCAGTTCTTC.